This T cell receptor beta chain was recorded in a study of blood T cell repertoires in COVID-19. The overall study: Nucleic acid was either cDNA or gDNA, and it came from T cells, B-cell-depleted T cells, or PBMCs.

Original handling: For nucleated cells, counts were estimated from reference gene primer amplification. Using immunoSEQ multiplex PCR, the repertoire was profiled, and TCRdb retains in-frame clones only, with some absent. The D gene and trimming were derived from the DNA, and the V and J assignments and clone size from that table. Of approximately 94,000 clones in the sample, approximately 80% were seen once. Germline loops: CDR1 SGDLS, CDR2 YYNGEE. The CDR3 spans 17 residues. Losses at the gene ends were 5 bases for V and 0 bases for J; bases not matched to a gene: 11. V is TRBV9 and J is TRBJ1-3; 7 bases match TRBD1. The receptor's source is a woman in her 70s with acute or convalescent COVID-19. Material for sequencing was peripheral blood. The CDR3 sequence is CASSAYRGRGSGNTIYF. The CDR3 bases are TGTGCCAGCAGTGCTTACAGGGGCCGAGGCTCTGGAAACACCATATATTTT.